These 27 T cell receptor beta chains share one sample of origin, sequenced in a study of blood T cell repertoires in COVID-19. Only in-frame clones appear in the TCRdb table, and some are missing; sequencing was by immunoSEQ multiplex PCR. The sample includes approximately 50,000 clones, roughly 90% of them seen just once. The sample was peripheral blood. All receptors derive from a human donor in a cohort sampled during active COVID-19.

The rearrangement links TRBV5-4 to TRBJ2-7; 9 bases agree with TRBD2. V lost 3 bases, J lost 0 bases, and 7 bases stayed unmatched. Germline V lookup: CDR1 SGHNT, CDR2 YYREEE (reference sequence). The CDR3 covers 16 residues. The CDR3 loop reads CASSSESGRSSYEQYF. DNA of the CDR3: TGTGCCAGCAGCTCCGAAAGCGGGAGGAGCTCCTACGAGCAGTACTTC.

The chain combines TRBV13 with TRBJ2-4, with no clear D. CDR3 size: 12 residues. Trimming took 0 bases from V and 11 from J, leaving 8 bases between them. CDR1 and CDR2 (germline): PRHDT, FYEKMQ (reference sequence). In DNA form, the CDR3 reads TGTGCCAGCAGCTTAGGCTTCTCTGTTCAGTACTTC. It translates to CASSLGFSVQYF.

The chain uses TRBV19 and TRBJ2-3; tentative D call: TRBD1 (6 bases). V was pared by 8 bases and J by 1 base, with 13 bases between. The CDR3 sequence is 14 residues long. The germline V gene encodes CDR1 LNHDA and CDR2 SQIVND (reference sequence). The CDR3 here is CASAQQGGTDTQYF. CDR3 bases: TGTGCCAGTGCACAACAGGGTGGCACAGATACGCAGTATTTT.

J is TRBJ2-3 and V is TRBV25-1; D is ambiguous. Germline V gene lookup returns CDR1 MGHDK and CDR2 SYGVNS. This CDR3 spans 13 amino acids. Trimming removed 7 bases at V and 3 bases at J, with 11 bases between. The CDR3 nucleotides are TGTGCCAGCATGACTTTCGGAACAGATACGCAGTATTTT. Translating it yields CASMTFGTDTQYF.

The gene calls are TRBV18 and TRBJ1-1; TRBD1 agrees at 8 bases. From germline, CDR1 is KGHSH and CDR2 LQKENI. This CDR3 is 14 amino acids long. V lost 5 bases, J lost 5 bases, and 7 bases stayed unmatched. The CDR3 is CASSETGVGTEAFF. The DNA for the CDR3 is TGTGCCAGCTCAGAGACAGGGGTAGGGACTGAAGCTTTCTTT.

The genes are TRBV3-1 (or the pseudogene TRBV3-2) and TRBJ1-5; TRBD1 agrees at 9 bases. Germline CDR1 LGHDT, CDR2 YNNKEL (reference sequence). J gave up 3 bases and V 1 base, and 7 bases lay outside the gene matches. This CDR3 is 17 amino acids long. The CDR3 spells CASSQGSTGGINQPQHF. The CDR3 DNA is TGTGCCAGCAGCCAAGGCTCGACAGGGGGTATCAATCAGCCCCAGCATTTT.

The chain joins TRBV6-2 or TRBV6-3 to TRBJ2-7, with a weak D call TRBD2 (5 bases). The CDR3 runs to 20 residues. Per the germline V gene, CDR1 is MNHEY and CDR2 is SVGEGT. Trimming removed 0 bases from V and 2 bases from J, with 26 bases in between. The CDR3 reads CASSYSQFAHPTRMTYEQYF. The CDR3 DNA reads TGTGCCAGCAGTTACTCCCAATTCGCCCACCCAACTAGAATGACCTACGAGCAGTACTTC.

The chain links TRBV25-1 to TRBJ1-3, with 7 positions matching TRBD1. CDR1 is MGHDK, CDR2 SYGVNS, per germline. The trim removed 6 bases at V and 2 bases at J, leaving 4 bases unmatched. This CDR3 is built from 14 residues. CDR3 in DNA: TGTGCCAGCAGCACAGGGGTCGCTGGAAACACCATATATTTT. As protein: CASSTGVAGNTIYF.

The CDR3 protein is CASSVGDRGQGAYEQYF. The CDR3 DNA reads as TGTGCCAGCAGCGTAGGGGACAGGGGACAGGGGGCCTACGAGCAGTACTTC. This sequence joins TRBV9 and TRBJ2-7, with TRBD1 matching over 11 bases. This CDR3 contains 17 residues. V dropped 0 bases and J dropped 2; count of bases not matched to a gene: 7. The germline CDR1 and CDR2 sequences are SGDLS and YYNGEE.

The rearrangement links TRBV19 to TRBJ1-4, with D perhaps matching TRBD1 (5 bases). The CDR3 runs to 17 residues. The germline V gene has CDR1 LNHDA and CDR2 SQIVND (reference sequence). V was trimmed by 3 bases and J by 5 bases, leaving 19 bases between them. The CDR3 region is CASSIGGGARLNEKLFF. In DNA form, the CDR3 reads TGTGCCAGTAGTATCGGGGGAGGGGCCCGCCTGAATGAAAAACTGTTTTTT.

The J gene is TRBJ2-7, the V gene TRBV18; D is perhaps TRBD2 (6 bases). The CDR3 is 14 residues long. CDR1 and CDR2 from the germline V gene are KGHSH and LQKENI. Trimming pared 3 bases from V and 6 bases from J, leaving 15 bases between. The DNA for the CDR3 is TGTGCCAGCTCACCGATACGGGACTCCGGCGAGCAGTACTTC. Translation gives CASSPIRDSGEQYF. Drawing the rest from reference TRBV18 and TRBJ2-7, the complete variable domain is NAGVMQNPRHLVRRRGQEARLRCSPMKGHSHVYWYRQLPEEGLKFMVYLQKENIIDESGMPKERFSAEFPKEGPSILRIQQVVRGDSAAYFCASSPIRDSGEQYFGPGTRLTVT.

This clone appeared a single time. This chain connects TRBV9 to TRBJ2-2; 10 nucleotides agree with TRBD1. CDR1 SGDLS and CDR2 YYNGEE come from the germline V gene. CDR3 length: 16 residues. After removal of 4 bases from V and 8 bases from J, the junction contained 11 bases not matched to a gene. The CDR3 bases are TGTGCCAGCAGCATCCGGGACAGGGGAGCGGCTGGGGAGCTGTTTTTT. It translates to CASSIRDRGAAGELFF.

The table lists this clone with a few counts. The V and J genes are TRBV5-5 and TRBJ2-7; tentative D call: TRBD2 (5 bases). This CDR3 has 17 residues. In germline, CDR1 is SGHKS, CDR2 YYEKEE (reference sequence). Trimming took off 1 base at V and 0 bases at J, with 17 bases between the two ends. In DNA, the CDR3 is TGTGCCAGCAGCTTGAGGGAGACGAAACCGAGCTCCTACGAGCAGTACTTC. Its translation: CASSLRETKPSSYEQYF.

This clone was counted only a few times. The rearrangement joins TRBV5-5 to TRBJ2-7, with D possibly matching TRBD2 (6 bases). CDR1 and CDR2 from the germline V gene are SGHKS and YYEKEE (reference sequence). This CDR3 is built from 14 residues. CDR3 loop: CASSLGRGRLTAEV. Here the CDR3 DNA reads TGTGCCAGCAGCTTGGGGCGGGGACGGCTTACCGCTGAGGTC.

The rearrangement joins TRBV19 to TRBJ2-7; 8 bases are shared with TRBD2. V shed 6 bases and J 6 bases; nucleotides not matched to a gene: 7. Germline V gene data show CDR1 as LNHDA and CDR2 as SQIVND (reference sequence). The CDR3 is made up of 13 amino acids. The CDR3 DNA is TGTGCCAGTAGCCATGGACTAGCTGGCGAGCAGTACTTC. Residues: CASSHGLAGEQYF.

The rearrangement joins TRBV27 to TRBJ1-6; tentatively, D is TRBD1 (5 bases). CDR1 and CDR2 (germline): MNHEY, SMNVEV (reference sequence). V was clipped by 3 bases and J by 6 bases, with 15 bases between them. This CDR3 is 16 amino acids long. The CDR3 DNA is TGTGCCAGCAGTTTCCAGGGTAGGCGAGGTAATTCACCCCTCCACTTT. Its translation is CASSFQGRRGNSPLHF.

This chain links TRBV11-2 with TRBJ2-3; weak D call: TRBD2 (7 bases). Per the germline V gene, CDR1 is SGHAT and CDR2 is FQNNGV. V was shortened by 5 bases and J by 3 bases, with 18 bases between the two germline ends. The CDR3 has 16 residues. CDR3 residues: CASSPWEGGWTDTQYF. CDR3 coding DNA: TGTGCCAGCAGCCCTTGGGAGGGGGGTTGGACAGATACGCAGTATTTT. The variable domain in full, with the rest retrieved from reference TRBV11-2 and TRBJ2-3, is EAGVAQSPRYKIIEKRQSVAFWCNPISGHATLYWYQQILGQGPKLLIQFQNNGVVDDSQLPKDRFSAERLKGVDSTLKIQPAKLEDSAVYLCASSPWEGGWTDTQYFGPGTRLTVL.

This sequence joins TRBV27 and TRBJ2-7; D might be TRBD1 (6 bases). The CDR3 consists of 14 residues. Germline V gene data show CDR1 as MNHEY and CDR2 as SMNVEV (reference sequence). Trimming left V 4 bases short and J 3 bases short, with 13 bases between. The CDR3 sequence is CASSSGTSLYEQYF. The CDR3 region has the DNA TGTGCCAGCAGTTCCGGGACAAGCCTCTACGAGCAGTACTTC.

The chain links TRBV9 to TRBJ2-1; D remains unclear. The CDR3 runs 14 residues. With 1 base removed from V and 8 bases from J, the gap between germline ends came to 13 bases. CDR1 and CDR2 (germline): SGDLS, YYNGEE. In DNA, the CDR3 is TGTGCCAGCAGCGTACAGGTACAAGTCGATGAGCAGTTCTTC. It translates to CASSVQVQVDEQFF.

The chain is built from TRBV14 and TRBJ2-5, with D perhaps TRBD1 (6 bases). Trimming removed 6 bases at V and 5 bases at J, with 16 bases between. The CDR3 covers 14 residues. CDR1 and CDR2 from the germline V gene are SGHDN and FVKESK. CDR3 coding DNA: TGTGCCAGCAGTAGACCTGGGGGCTGGGAGACCCAGTACTTC. This encodes CASSRPGGWETQYF.

The chain combines TRBV27 with TRBJ2-4; 12 bases are a match to TRBD2. The germline CDR1 and CDR2 sequences are MNHEY and SMNVEV (reference sequence). The CDR3 covers 19 residues. V lost 4 bases and J lost 3; bases outside the gene matches: 13. DNA of the CDR3: TGTGCCAGCAGTTCCGTTCTAGCGGGGGGGCGCCTAAACAAAAACATTCAGTACTTC. Amino acids: CASSSVLAGGRLNKNIQYF.

In this sample, this clone turned up a few times. This chain links TRBV29-1 with TRBJ1-2; TRBD1 matches 8 bases. The CDR3 spans 13 residues. The ends lost 4 bases at V and 8 bases at J; junction bases unmatched: 9. Per germline, CDR1 SQVTM and CDR2 ANQGSEA. CDR3 DNA sequence: TGCAGCGTTGTTCCCGGACAGGGCGGCGGCTACACCTTC. It is translated as CSVVPGQGGGYTF.

This chain uses TRBV2 with TRBJ2-1; TRBD1 matches 12 bases. The trim removed 6 bases at V and 7 bases at J, leaving 7 bases unmatched. This CDR3 is built from 15 residues. Germline V gives CDR1 SNHLY, CDR2 FYNNEI. In DNA form, the CDR3 reads TGTGCCAGCAGCCTGCCGGGACAGGGGGCGAATGAGCAGTTCTTC. Its translation: CASSLPGQGANEQFF. Full variable domain (rest looked up from reference TRBV2 and TRBJ2-1): EPEVTQTPSHQVTQMGQEVILRCVPISNHLYFYWYRQILGQKVEFLVSFYNNEISEKSEIFDDQFSVERPDGSNFTLKIRSTKLEDSAMYFCASSLPGQGANEQFFGPGTRLTVL.

The chain carries TRBV3-1 (or the pseudogene TRBV3-2) and TRBJ2-7; 10 bases fit TRBD1. The V gene end was trimmed by 2 bases and the J gene end by 1 base; junction bases not matched to a gene: 5. Looked up from germline, CDR1 is LGHDT and CDR2 is YNNKEL (reference sequence). This CDR3 contains 16 residues. The CDR3 region has the DNA TGTGCCAGCAGCCAAAGTACGGACAGGGGGTCCTACGAGCAGTACTTC. Encoded protein: CASSQSTDRGSYEQYF.

The chain couples TRBV7-3 to TRBJ2-1; 8 bases line up with TRBD2. Germline lookup yields CDR1 SGHTA and CDR2 FQGTGA. Germline trimming cut 2 bases from V and 9 bases from J; bases unmatched to any gene: 3. The CDR3 is 13 residues long. The CDR3 protein is CASSLPGGLEQFF. The DNA of the CDR3 is TGTGCCAGCAGCTTACCGGGGGGGCTTGAGCAGTTCTTC.

This chain connects TRBV18 to TRBJ1-3; D is possibly TRBD1 (6 bases). Germline V gene sequence: CDR1 KGHSH, CDR2 LQKENI. This CDR3 comprises 15 residues. V was trimmed by 5 bases and J by 2 bases, leaving 13 bases between them. In DNA, the CDR3 is TGTGCCAGCTCAGCCAGGGGAGTGACTGGAAACACCATATATTTT. Encoded protein: CASSARGVTGNTIYF.

With regard to this clone: Its ends do not fully match the called genes, so a read error is possible. The chain uses TRBV4-2 and TRBJ2-7, with 7 nucleotides matching TRBD2. Germline CDR1 reads LGHNA; CDR2 reads YNFKEQ. This CDR3 is 17 amino acids long. CDR3 loop: CASSQDYQGTIIYGQYF. CDR3 DNA sequence: TGTGCCAGCAGCCAAGATTATCAAGGGACTATTATCTACGGGCAGTACTTC.